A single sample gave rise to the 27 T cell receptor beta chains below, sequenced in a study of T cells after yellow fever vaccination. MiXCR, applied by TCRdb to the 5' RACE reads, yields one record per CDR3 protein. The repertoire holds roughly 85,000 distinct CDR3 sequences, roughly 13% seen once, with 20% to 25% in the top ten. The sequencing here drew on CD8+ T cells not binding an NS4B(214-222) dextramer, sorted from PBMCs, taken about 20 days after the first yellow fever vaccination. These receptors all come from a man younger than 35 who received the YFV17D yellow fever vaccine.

CDR3 sequence reads: CASSLWKNGYTF. CDR3 nucleotides: TGTGCCAGCAGTTTATGGAAGAATGGCTACACCTTC. This chain uses TRBV28 with TRBJ1-2; no clear D. This CDR3 region has 12 residues. Germline V gene lookup returns CDR1 MDHEN and CDR2 SYDVKM. Trimming stripped 0 bases from V and 6 bases from J, with 5 bases between.

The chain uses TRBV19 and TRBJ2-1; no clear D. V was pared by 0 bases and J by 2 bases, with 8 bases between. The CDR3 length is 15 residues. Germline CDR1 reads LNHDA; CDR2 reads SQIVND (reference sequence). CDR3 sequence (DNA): TGTGCCAGTAGTATAGATCTGCCCCCCTACAATGAGCAGTTCTTC. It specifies CASSIDLPPYNEQFF.

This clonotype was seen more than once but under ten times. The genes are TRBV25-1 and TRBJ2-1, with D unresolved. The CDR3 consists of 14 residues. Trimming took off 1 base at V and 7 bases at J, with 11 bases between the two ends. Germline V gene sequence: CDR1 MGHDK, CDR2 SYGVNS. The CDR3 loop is CASSEFTGFNEQFF. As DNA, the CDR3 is TGTGCCAGCAGTGAATTTACTGGATTTAATGAGCAGTTCTTC.

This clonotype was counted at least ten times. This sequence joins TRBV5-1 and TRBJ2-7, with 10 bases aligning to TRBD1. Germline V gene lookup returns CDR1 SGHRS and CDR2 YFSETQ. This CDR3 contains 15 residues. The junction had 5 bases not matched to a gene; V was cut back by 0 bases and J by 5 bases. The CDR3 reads CASSLEGQGGDEQYF. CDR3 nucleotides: TGCGCCAGCAGCTTGGAAGGACAGGGGGGGGACGAGCAGTACTTC.

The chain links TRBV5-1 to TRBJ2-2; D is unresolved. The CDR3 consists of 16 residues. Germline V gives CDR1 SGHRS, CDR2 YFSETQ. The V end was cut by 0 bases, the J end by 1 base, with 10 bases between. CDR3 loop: CASSLGQRMNTGELFF. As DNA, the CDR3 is TGCGCCAGCAGCTTGGGACAAAGAATGAACACCGGGGAGCTGTTTTTT.

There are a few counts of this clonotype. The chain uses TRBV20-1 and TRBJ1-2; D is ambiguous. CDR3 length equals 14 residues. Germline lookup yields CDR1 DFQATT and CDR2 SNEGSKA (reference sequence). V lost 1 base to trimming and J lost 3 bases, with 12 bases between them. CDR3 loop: CSARVSLGDYGYTF. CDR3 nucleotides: TGCAGTGCTAGAGTCTCCCTCGGGGACTATGGCTACACCTTC.

The CDR3 sequence is CASSLTLASTDTQYF. CDR3 DNA: TGTGCCAGCAGCTTAACCCTAGCGAGCACAGATACGCAGTATTTT. This chain links TRBV7-3 with TRBJ2-3; TRBD2 might be the D (6 bases). The V end lost 0 bases, the J end lost 0 bases, and 7 bases lay between the germline ends. Germline V CDR1 and CDR2: SGHTA, FQGTGA. This CDR3 is 15 amino acids long.

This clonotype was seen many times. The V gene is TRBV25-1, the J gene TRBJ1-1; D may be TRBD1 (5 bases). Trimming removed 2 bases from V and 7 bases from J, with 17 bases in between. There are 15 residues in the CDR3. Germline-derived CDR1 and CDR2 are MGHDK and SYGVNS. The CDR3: CASSEGTWARIEAFF. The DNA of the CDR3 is TGTGCCAGCAGTGAAGGGACGTGGGCTCGAATTGAAGCTTTCTTT.

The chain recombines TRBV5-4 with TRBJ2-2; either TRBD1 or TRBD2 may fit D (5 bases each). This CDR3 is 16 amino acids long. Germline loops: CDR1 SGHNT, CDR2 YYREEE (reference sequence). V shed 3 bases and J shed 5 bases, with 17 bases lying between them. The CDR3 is CASSWDPEFVTGELFF. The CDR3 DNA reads TGTGCCAGCAGCTGGGACCCAGAGTTTGTAACCGGGGAGCTGTTTTTT. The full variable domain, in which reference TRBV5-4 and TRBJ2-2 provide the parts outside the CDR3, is ETGVTQSPTHLIKTRGQQVTLRCSSQSGHNTVSWYQQALGQGPQFIFQYYREEENGRGNFPPRFSGLQFPNYSSELNVNALELDDSALYLCASSWDPEFVTGELFFGEGSRLTVL.

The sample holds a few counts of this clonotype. The CDR3 is CSVVRVEQETQYF. For the CDR3, the DNA is TGCAGCGTTGTCAGGGTGGAACAAGAGACCCAGTACTTC. V and J are TRBV29-1 and TRBJ2-5; TRBD1 is a possible D gene (5 bases). Germline V CDR1 and CDR2: SQVTM, ANQGSEA. Deletions cut 4 bases from V and 2 bases from J, with 11 bases between. There are 13 residues in the CDR3. Full variable domain (rest looked up from reference TRBV29-1 and TRBJ2-5): SAVISQKPSRDICQRGTSLTIQCQVDSQVTMMFWYRQQPGQSLTLIATANQGSEATYESGFVIDKFPISRPNLTFSTLTVSNMSPEDSSIYLCSVVRVEQETQYFGPGTRLLVL.

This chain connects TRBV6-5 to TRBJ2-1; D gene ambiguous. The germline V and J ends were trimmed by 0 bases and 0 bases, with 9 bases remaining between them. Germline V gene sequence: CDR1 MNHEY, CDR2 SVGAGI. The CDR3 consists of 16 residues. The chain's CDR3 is CASSYSKGSSYNEQFF. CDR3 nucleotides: TGTGCCAGCAGTTACTCGAAGGGAAGCTCCTACAATGAGCAGTTCTTC.

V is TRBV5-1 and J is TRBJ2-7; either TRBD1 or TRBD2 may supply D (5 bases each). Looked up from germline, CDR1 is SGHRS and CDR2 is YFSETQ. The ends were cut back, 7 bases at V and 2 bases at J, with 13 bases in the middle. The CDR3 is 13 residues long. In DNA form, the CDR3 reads TGCGCCAGCGCCACGGGGCGGACCTACGAGCAGTACTTC. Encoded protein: CASATGRTYEQYF.

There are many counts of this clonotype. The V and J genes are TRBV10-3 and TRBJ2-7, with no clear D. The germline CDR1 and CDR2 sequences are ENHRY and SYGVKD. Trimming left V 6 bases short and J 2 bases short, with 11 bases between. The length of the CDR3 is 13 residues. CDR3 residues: CAISPGPTYEQYV. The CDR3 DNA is TGTGCCATCAGCCCCGGGCCCACCTACGAGCAGTACGTC.

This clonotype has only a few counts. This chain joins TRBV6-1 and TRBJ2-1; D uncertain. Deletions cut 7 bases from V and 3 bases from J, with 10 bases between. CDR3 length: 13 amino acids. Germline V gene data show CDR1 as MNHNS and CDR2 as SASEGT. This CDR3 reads CASIGPLYNEQFF. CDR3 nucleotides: TGTGCCAGCATCGGACCCCTCTACAATGAGCAGTTCTTC.

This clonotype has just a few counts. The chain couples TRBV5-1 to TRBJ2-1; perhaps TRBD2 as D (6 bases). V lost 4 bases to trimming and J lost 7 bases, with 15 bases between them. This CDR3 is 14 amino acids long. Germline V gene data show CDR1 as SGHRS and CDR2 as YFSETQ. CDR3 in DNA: TGCGCCAGCAGCCCAGGGACTTTACCAAATGAGCAGTTCTTC. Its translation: CASSPGTLPNEQFF.

The CDR3 spells CASSFADYGYTF. CDR3 bases: TGTGCCAGCAGTTTCGCTGACTATGGCTACACCTTC. The J gene is TRBJ1-2, the V gene TRBV12-3 or TRBV12-4; D unclear. The CDR3 has 12 residues. Trimming took 3 bases from V and 3 from J, leaving 5 bases between them.

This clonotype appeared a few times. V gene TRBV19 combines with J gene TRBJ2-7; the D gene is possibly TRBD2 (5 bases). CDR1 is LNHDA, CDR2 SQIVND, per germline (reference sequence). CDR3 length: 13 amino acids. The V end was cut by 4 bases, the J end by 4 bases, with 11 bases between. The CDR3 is CASSKRPGYEQYF. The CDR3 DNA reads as TGTGCCAGTAGTAAGCGGCCGGGGTACGAGCAGTACTTC.

CDR3 sequence reads: CSARGSLKIGGYTF. As DNA, the CDR3 is TGCAGTGCTAGGGGTTCCCTGAAAATCGGGGGCTACACCTTC. The chain uses TRBV20-1 and TRBJ1-2, with no clear D. Germline loops: CDR1 DFQATT, CDR2 SNEGSKA (reference sequence). The CDR3 has 14 residues. V gave up 3 bases and J gave up 8 bases, with 19 bases separating them.

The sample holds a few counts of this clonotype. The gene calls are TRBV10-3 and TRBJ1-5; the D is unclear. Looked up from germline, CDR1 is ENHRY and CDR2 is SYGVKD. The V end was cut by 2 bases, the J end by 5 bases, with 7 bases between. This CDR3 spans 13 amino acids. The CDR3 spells CAISEGLYQPQHF. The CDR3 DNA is TGTGCCATCAGTGAGGGATTGTATCAGCCCCAGCATTTT.

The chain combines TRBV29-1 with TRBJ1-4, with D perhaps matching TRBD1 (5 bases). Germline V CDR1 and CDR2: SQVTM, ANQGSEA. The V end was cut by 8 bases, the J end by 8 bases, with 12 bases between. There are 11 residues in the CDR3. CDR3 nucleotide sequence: TGCAGCTTATCCCAGGGCGAAAAACTGTTTTTT. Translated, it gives CSLSQGEKLFF.

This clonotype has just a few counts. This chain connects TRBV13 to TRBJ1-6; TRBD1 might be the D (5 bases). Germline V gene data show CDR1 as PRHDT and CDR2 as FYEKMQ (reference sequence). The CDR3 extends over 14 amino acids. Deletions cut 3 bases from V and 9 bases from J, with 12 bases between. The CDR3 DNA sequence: TGTGCCAGCAGCTTTAGGGGAGGGATTTCACCCCTCCACTTT. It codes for CASSFRGGISPLHF.

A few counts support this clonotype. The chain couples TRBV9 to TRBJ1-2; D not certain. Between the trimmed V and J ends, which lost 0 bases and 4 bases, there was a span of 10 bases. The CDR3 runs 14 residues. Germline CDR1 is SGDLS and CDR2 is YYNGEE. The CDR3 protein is CASSVVSGSYGYTF. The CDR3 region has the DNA TGTGCCAGCAGCGTAGTTTCCGGATCCTATGGCTACACCTTC.

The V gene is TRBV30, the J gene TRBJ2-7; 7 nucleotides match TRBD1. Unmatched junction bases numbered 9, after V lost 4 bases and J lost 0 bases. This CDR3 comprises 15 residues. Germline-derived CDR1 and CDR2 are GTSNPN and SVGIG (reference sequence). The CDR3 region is CAWILPGQNSYEQYF. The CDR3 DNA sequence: TGTGCCTGGATTCTCCCGGGACAGAACTCCTACGAGCAGTACTTC.

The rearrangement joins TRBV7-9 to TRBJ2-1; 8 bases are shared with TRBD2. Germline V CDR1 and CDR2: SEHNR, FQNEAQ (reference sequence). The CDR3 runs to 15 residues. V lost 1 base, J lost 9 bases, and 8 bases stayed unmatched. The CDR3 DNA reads TGTGCCAGCAGCTTAGTTTTGCGGGGGGCTATTGAGCAGTTCTTC. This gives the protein CASSLVLRGAIEQFF.

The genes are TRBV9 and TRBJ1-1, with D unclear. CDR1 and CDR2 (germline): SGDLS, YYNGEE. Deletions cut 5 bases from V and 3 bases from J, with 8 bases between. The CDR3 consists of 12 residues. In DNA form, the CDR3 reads TGTGCCAGCAGTAGAAGGGACACTGAAGCTTTCTTT. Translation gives CASSRRDTEAFF. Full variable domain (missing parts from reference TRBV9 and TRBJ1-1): DSGVTQTPKHLITATGQRVTLRCSPRSGDLSVYWYQQSLDQGLQFLIQYYNGEERAKGNILERFSAQQFPDLHSELNLSSLELGDSALYFCASSRRDTEAFFGQGTRLTVV.

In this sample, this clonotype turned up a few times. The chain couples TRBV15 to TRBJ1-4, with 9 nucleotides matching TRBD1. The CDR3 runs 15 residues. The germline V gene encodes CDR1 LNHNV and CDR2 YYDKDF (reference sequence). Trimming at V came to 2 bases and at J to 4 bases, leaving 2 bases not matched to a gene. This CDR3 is CATSRQTGGNEKLFF. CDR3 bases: TGTGCCACCAGCAGACAGACAGGGGGTAATGAAAAACTGTTTTTT.

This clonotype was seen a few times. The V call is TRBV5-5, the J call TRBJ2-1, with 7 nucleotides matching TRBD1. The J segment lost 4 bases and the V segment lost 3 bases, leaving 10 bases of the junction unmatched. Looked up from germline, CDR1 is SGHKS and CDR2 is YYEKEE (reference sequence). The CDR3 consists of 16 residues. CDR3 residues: CASSSLQGPDYNEQFF. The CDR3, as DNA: TGTGCCAGCAGCTCCTTACAGGGGCCCGATTACAATGAGCAGTTCTTC.